This entry features one TCR beta chain sequence. Its antigen is unknown. The source of the sample is a study of cytomegalovirus exposure and HLA in healthy donors. The CDR3 has 14 residues. The V end was cut by 3 bases, the J end by 11 bases, with 14 bases between. Germline-derived CDR1 and CDR2 are SGHTA and FQGNSA. Method: immunoSEQ multiplex PCR; TCRdb's copy keeps in-frame clones and lacks some. The repertoire includes about 170,000 clones, 80% to 90% of them detected once, and approximately 5% sits in the top ten. Study observations and caveats: The dataset shows that most TCR sequences were rare, while some public TCRs occurred in many donors.

This chain uses TRBV7-2 with TRBJ1-6; D remains unclear. Sequenced material: PBMCs. The source of this sequence is a woman younger than 45 in good health and CMV-seronegative. The CDR3 DNA follows: TGTGCCAGCAGCTTTCAAGACTCAAGGCCACCCCTCCACTTT. This sequence encodes CASSFQDSRPPLHF.